This is a list of T cell receptor beta chains from one sample in a study of blood T cells in healthy people across ages. MiXCR, applied by TCRdb to the 5' RACE reads, yields one record per CDR3 protein. The sample has some 640,000 distinct CDR3 sequences, around half seen once. Sequences were obtained from blood. The receptors originated from a woman aged 60-75 years in good health. The CDR3 runs from the conserved cysteine through the conserved F or W. A D gene is named only where the DNA matches it firmly.

d_call | v_call | cdr3_aa
TRBD1 | TRBV7-9 | CASSSGQGGETQYF
TRBD1 | TRBV7-2 | CASSLEGTGGETQYF
TRBD2 | TRBV4-2 | CASSPLSGMRTDTQYF
TRBD2 | TRBV3-1 | CASSRRLAGGEQFF
. | TRBV4-2 | CASSQEQGRNNEQFF
. | TRBV29-1 | CSVEGSYNEQFF
TRBD2 | TRBV10-3 | CAISELGLVLEQFF
TRBD2 | TRBV20-1 | CSAEPRDYLAYEQYF
. | TRBV14 | CASSPGQSPLHF
. | TRBV27 | CASSVGGPTEAFF
. | TRBV7-2 | CASSGTRGSYEQYF
. | TRBV15 | CATSRGVTSSGANVLTF
. | TRBV29-1 | CSVERDSTDTQYF
. | TRBV20-1 | CSAPSSSSYNEQFF
TRBD1 | TRBV4-3 | CASSQDLGGAADTQYF
. | TRBV7-3 | CASSEVPNTEAFF
. | TRBV9 | CASSVLSGEGAGELFF
TRBD2 | TRBV7-8 | CASTQTSGTLETQYF
. | TRBV29-1 | CSVSPRGAGELFF
. | TRBV29-1 | CSVDQGRGRNTEAFF
. | TRBV15 | CATSVGNTDTQYF
. | TRBV20-1 | CSAQSRTQETQYF
TRBD2 | TRBV20-1 | CSARKGLATETQYF
. | TRBV18 | CASTTDFGNIQYF
TRBD1 | TRBV20-1 | CSAWGGQALNQPQHF
. | TRBV27 | CASNFRGPGGHEQYF
. | TRBV20-1 | CSASRTDSYEQYF
. | TRBV7-2 | CASSLVGTRRANSYNEQFF
TRBD2 | TRBV10-3 | CAISVAGGRNRLFF
TRBD1 | TRBV7-3 | CASSAGPGQAGTEAFF
TRBD2 | TRBV15 | CATSPLAGVQETQYF
. | TRBV6-6 | CASSKTQEPARYTF
. | TRBV5-1 | CASSTRDSPLHF
. | TRBV12-3/TRBV12-4 | CASSPRGGNEQFF
. | TRBV7-8 | CASSLGRAEAFF
TRBD2 | TRBV5-1 | CASRFLAGSSYEQYF
TRBD2 | TRBV7-9 | CASSLVGGALPTYEQYF
. | TRBV28 | CASSFFGTEQFF
. | TRBV7-2 | CASSLDIGQRITAKNVQYF
. | TRBV29-1 | CSASSVWTSTDTQYF
. | TRBV7-3 | CASIPPGGSGDTQYF
. | TRBV20-1 | CSARDPGTPLGDTQYF
. | TRBV29-1 | CSVRQWTRQETQYF
TRBD1 | TRBV7-2 | CASSRGQYNSPLHF
. | TRBV5-1 | CASSFSSGEQFF
. | TRBV7-2 | CASSFQGAGGETQYF
. | TRBV4-3 | CASSRVEAGGYEQYF